This T cell receptor (beta chain) was documented in a study of human T cells and chemical hapten exposure. Across the whole study: Patients got weekly scalp diphenylcyclopropenone doses over the approximately 25-week study.

This clonotype was detected only a few times. The antigen is undetermined. From germline, CDR1 is SGHTA and CDR2 FQGNSA. V trimming: 2 bases; J trimming: 7 bases; junction bases outside the gene matches: 7. This CDR3 region has 17 residues. Study results and limitations: There were significantly more large CDR3 similarity clusters among expanded TCRs than among controls.

Time point: pre-sensitization, week 0. Specified treatment: therapeutic diphenylcyclopropenone sensitization with weekly scalp DPC. Total RNA was isolated from whole blood that had not been fractionated. TCRdb reprocessed the RACE reads with MiXCR, giving one entry per CDR3 protein. Found here are some 300,000 distinct CDR3 sequences, about 5% of them singletons; the top ten hold over 7%. This sample comprised whole blood, obtained in connection with sensitization to the hapten diphenylcyclopropenone (DPC). The J gene is TRBJ2-1, the V gene TRBV7-2; 14 positions agree with TRBD2. The sequence derives from a woman between 18 and 30 years old with alopecia areata. Some clones in this sample may be carry-over from other donors' samples. Here the CDR3 reads CASSLSGTSGGQNEQFF. CDR3 nucleotides: TGTGCCAGCAGCTTATCAGGGACTAGCGGGGGCCAAAATGAGCAGTTCTTC.